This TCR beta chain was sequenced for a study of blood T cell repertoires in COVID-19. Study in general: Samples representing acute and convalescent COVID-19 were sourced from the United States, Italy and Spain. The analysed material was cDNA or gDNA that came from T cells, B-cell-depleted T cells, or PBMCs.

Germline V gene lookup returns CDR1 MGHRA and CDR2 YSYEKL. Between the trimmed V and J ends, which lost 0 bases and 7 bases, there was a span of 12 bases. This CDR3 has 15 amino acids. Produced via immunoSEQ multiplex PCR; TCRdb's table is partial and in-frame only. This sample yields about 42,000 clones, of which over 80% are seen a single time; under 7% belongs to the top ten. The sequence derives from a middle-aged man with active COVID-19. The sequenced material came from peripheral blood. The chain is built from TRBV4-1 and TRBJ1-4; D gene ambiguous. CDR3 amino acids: CASSQDWGAGEKLFF. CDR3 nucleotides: TGCGCCAGCAGCCAAGACTGGGGAGCGGGTGAAAAACTGTTTTTT.